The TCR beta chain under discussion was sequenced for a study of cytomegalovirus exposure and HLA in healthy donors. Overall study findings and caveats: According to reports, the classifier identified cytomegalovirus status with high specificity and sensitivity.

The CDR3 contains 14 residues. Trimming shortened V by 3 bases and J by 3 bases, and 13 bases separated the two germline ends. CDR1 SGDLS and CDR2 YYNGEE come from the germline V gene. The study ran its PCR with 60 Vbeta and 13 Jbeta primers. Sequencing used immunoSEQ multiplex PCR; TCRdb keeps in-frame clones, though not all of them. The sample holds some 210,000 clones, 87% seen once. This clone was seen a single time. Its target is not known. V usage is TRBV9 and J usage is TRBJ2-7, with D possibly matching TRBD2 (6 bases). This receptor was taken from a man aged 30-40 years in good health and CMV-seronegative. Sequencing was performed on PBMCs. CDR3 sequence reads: CASSGPGDDYEQYF. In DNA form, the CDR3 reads TGTGCCAGCAGCGGACCGGGGGACGACTACGAGCAGTACTTC.